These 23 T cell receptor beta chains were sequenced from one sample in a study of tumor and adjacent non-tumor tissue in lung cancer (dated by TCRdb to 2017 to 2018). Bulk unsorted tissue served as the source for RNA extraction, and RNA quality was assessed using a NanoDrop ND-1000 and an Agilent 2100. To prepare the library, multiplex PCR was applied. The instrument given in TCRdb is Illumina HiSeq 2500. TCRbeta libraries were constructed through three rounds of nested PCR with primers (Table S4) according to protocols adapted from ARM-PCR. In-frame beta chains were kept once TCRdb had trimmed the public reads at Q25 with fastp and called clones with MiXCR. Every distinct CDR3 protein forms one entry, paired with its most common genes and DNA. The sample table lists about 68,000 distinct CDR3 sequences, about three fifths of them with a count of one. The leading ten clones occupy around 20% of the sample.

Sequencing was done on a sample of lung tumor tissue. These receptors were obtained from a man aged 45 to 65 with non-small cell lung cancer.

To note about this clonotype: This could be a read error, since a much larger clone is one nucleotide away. The CDR3 DNA is TGCGCCAGCAGGGTTTCTAGCAGAGATACGCAGTATTTT. Amino acid sequence: CASRVSSRDTQYF. The chain combines TRBV10-2 with TRBJ2-3; possibly TRBD2 for D (5 bases). From germline, CDR1 is WSHSY and CDR2 SAAADI. The CDR3 covers 13 residues.

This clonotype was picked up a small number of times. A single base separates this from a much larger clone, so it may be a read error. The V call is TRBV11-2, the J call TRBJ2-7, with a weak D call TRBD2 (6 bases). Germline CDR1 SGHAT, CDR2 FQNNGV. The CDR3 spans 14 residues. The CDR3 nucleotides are TGTGCCGGCAGCTACAGGACTACTCACTGCGAGCAGTACTTC. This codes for CAGSYRTTHCEQYF.

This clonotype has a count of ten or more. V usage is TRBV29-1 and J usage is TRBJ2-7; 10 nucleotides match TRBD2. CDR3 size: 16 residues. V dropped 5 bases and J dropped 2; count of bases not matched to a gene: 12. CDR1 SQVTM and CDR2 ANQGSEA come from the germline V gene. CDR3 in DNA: TGCAGCGTTAGGGAGCTAGCGGGAGAAGGGGCCTACGAGCAGTACTTC. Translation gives CSVRELAGEGAYEQYF.

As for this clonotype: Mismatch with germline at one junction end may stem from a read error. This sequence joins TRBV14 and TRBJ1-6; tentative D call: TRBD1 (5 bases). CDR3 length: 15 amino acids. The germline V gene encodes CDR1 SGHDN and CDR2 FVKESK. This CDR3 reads CTSSQGVVYNSLLHF. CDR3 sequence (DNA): TGTACCAGCAGCCAAGGGGTAGTGTATAATTCACTCCTCCACTTT. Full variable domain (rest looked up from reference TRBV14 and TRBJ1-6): EAGVTQFPSHSVIEKGQTVTLRCDPISGHDNLYWYRRVMGKEIKFLLHFVKESKQDESGMPNNRFLAERTGGTYSTLKVQPAELEDSGVYFCTSSQGVVYNSLLHFGNGTRLTVT.

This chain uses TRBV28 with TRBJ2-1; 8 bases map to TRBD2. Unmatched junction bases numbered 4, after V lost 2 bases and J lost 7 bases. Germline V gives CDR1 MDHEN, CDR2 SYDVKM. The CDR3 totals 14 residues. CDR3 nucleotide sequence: TGTGCCAGCAGTTTAGGCGGGAGGAGAAATGAGCAGTTCTTC. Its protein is CASSLGGRRNEQFF.

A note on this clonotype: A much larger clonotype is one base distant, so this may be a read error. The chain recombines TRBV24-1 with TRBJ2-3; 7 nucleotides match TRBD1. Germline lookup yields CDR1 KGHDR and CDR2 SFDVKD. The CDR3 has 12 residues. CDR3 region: CATSEGTDAQYF. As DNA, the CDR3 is TGTGCCACCAGTGAGGGGACAGATGCGCAGTATTTT.

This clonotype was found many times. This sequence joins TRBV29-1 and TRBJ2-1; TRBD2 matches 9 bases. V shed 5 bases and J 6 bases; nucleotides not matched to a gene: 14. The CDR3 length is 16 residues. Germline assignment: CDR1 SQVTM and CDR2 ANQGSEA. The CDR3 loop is CSVKDGLAGHRNEQFF. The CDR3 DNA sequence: TGCAGCGTTAAGGACGGGCTAGCGGGGCACCGCAATGAGCAGTTCTTC.

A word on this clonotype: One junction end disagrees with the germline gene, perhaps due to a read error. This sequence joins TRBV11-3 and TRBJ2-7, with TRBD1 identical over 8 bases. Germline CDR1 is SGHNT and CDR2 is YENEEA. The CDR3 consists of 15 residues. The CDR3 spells CTSSLGATGVYKQYF. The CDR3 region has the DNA TGTACCAGCAGCTTAGGTGCGACAGGGGTCTACAAGCAGTACTTC.

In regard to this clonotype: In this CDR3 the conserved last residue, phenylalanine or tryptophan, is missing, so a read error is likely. The CDR3, as DNA: TGCAGTGCTAAAGGGGGGTACAATGAGCAGTTCTTG. Residues: CSAKGGYNEQFL. V usage is TRBV20-1 and J usage is TRBJ2-1; either TRBD1 or TRBD2 may supply D (6 bases each). Germline V gives CDR1 DFQATT, CDR2 SNEGSKA (reference sequence). This CDR3 comprises 12 residues. Trimming took off 4 bases at V and 4 bases at J, with 8 bases between the two ends.

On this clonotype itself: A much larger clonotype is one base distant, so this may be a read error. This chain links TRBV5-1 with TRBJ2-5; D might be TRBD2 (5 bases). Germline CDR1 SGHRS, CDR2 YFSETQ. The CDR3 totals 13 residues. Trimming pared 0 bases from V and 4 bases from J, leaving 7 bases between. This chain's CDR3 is CASSLDRGETQYF. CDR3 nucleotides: TGCGCCAGCAGCTTGGACCGGGGAGAGACCCAGTACTTC.

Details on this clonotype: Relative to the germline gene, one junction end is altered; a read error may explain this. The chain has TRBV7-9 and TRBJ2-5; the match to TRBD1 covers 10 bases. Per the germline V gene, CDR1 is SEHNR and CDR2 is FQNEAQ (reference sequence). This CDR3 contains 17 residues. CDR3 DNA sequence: TGTGCCAGCAGCTTAGTCGTTGTGACAGGGGGCCAAGATACCCAGTACTTC. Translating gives CASSLVVVTGGQDTQYF.

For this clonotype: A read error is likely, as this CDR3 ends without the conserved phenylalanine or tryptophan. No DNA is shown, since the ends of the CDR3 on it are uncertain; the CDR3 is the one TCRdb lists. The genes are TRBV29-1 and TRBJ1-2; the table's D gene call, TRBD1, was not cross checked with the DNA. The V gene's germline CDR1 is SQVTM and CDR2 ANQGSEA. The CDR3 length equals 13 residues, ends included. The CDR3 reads CSVGRQGNYGYSY.

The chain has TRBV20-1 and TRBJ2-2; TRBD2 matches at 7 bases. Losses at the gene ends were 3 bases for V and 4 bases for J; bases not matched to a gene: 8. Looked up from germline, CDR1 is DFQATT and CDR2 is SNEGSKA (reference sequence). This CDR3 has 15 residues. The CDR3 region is CSARPSGGGTGELFF. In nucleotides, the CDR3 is TGCAGTGCTAGGCCCTCTGGCGGGGGCACCGGGGAGCTGTTTTTT.

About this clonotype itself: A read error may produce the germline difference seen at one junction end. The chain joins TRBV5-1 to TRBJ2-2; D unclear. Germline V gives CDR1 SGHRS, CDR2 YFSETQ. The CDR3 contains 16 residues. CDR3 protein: CASSLGNLANTGELFF. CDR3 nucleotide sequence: TGCGCTAGCAGCTTGGGGAACTTAGCGAACACCGGGGAGCTGTTTTTT.

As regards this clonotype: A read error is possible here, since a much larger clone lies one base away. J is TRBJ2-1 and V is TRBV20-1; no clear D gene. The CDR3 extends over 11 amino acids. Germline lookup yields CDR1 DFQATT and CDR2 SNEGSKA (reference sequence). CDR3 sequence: CGASIRDEQFF. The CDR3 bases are TGCGGTGCTAGTATTAGGGATGAGCAGTTCTTC.

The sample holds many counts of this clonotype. The CDR3 here is CASSQDSTGNSPLHF. CDR3 coding DNA: TGTGCCAGCAGCCAAGATTCCACCGGCAATTCACCCCTCCACTTT. The rearrangement joins TRBV14 to TRBJ1-6; D is unresolved. Trimming stripped 0 bases from V and 7 bases from J, with 10 bases between. The CDR3 spans 15 residues. Germline V gene lookup returns CDR1 SGHDN and CDR2 FVKESK. The complete variable domain, with remaining parts taken from reference TRBV14 and TRBJ1-6, reads EAGVTQFPSHSVIEKGQTVTLRCDPISGHDNLYWYRRVMGKEIKFLLHFVKESKQDESGMPNNRFLAERTGGTYSTLKVQPAELEDSGVYFCASSQDSTGNSPLHFGNGTRLTVT.

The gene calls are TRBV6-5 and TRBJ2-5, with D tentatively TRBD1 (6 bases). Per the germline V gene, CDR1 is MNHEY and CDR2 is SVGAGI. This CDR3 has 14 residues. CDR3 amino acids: CVSSQQGFGETQYF. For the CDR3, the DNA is TGTGTTAGCAGTCAACAGGGTTTTGGAGAGACCCAGTACTTC.

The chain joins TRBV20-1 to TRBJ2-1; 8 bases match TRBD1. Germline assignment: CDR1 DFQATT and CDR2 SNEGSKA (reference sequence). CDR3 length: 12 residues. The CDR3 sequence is CVHSDRGYEQFF. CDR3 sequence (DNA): TGCGTCCACTCAGACAGGGGTTATGAGCAGTTCTTC.

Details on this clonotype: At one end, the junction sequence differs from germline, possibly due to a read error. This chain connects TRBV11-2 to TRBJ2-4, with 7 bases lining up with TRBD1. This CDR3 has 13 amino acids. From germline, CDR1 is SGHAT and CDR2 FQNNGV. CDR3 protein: CASSLDRANIHYF. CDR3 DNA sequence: TGTGCCAGCAGCCTAGACAGGGCAAACATTCACTACTTC.

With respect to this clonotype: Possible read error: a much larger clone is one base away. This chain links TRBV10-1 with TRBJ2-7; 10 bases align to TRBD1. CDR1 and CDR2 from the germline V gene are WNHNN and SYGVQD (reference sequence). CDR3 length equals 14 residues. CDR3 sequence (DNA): TGCCCCAGCCGACGAGACCGGGACAGGGGCGAGCAGTACTTC. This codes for CPSRRDRDRGEQYF.

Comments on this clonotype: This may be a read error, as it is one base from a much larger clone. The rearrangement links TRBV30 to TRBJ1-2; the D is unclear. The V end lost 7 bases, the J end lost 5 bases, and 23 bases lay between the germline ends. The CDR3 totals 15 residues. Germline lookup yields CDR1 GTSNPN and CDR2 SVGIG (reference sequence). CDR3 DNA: TGTGCCTTGAGCCCCCTCGGATACTCGGGGTATGGCTACACCTTC. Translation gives CALSPLGYSGYGYTF.

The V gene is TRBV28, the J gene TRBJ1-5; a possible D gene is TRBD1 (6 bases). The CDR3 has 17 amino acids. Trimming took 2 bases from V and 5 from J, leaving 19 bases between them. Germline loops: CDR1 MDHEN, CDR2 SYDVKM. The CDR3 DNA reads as TGTGCCAGCAGTTTAACAATGAGAAGGGGGGGTCATCAGCCCCAGCATTTT. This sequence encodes CASSLTMRRGGHQPQHF.

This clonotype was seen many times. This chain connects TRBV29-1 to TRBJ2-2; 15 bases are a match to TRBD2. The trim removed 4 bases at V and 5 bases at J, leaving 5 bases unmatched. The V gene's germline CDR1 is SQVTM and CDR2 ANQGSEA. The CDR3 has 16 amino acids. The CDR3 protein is CSVGGLAGGRTGELFF. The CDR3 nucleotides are TGCAGCGTTGGGGGACTAGCGGGAGGCCGGACCGGGGAGCTGTTTTTT.